This TCR beta chain was sequenced during a study of T-cell memory formation after mild COVID-19. Overall study context: Largely, TCR clusters stayed within a single donor.

This clonotype has only a few counts. Its antigen remains unknown. Germline V gives CDR1 SGHTA, CDR2 FQGNSA. This CDR3 region has 16 residues. The ends lost 3 bases at V and 4 bases at J; junction bases unmatched: 9. MiXCR, run by TCRdb on the 5' RACE reads, gives a single entry per CDR3 protein. This table holds about 390,000 distinct CDR3 sequences, around 21% found once. Overall study findings and caveats: A second wave of clones peaked on day 37, and their SARS-CoV-2 specificity went unconfirmed. Pre-infection memory already had some responding clones, implying cross-reactive memory joined. Chiefly within CM and EM were the contracting CD4+ clones; CD8+ ones were within EMRA.

The sample taken for sequencing was PBMCs or a T cell subset sorted from them (not recorded which). This TCR derives from an adult woman who had mild COVID-19 (a few samples of this study predate the infection). Cell type and time point are not known. V is TRBV7-2 and J is TRBJ2-1, with 7 bases fitting TRBD2. CDR3 region: CASSLGPSGVYNEQFF. DNA of the CDR3: TGTGCCAGCAGCTTGGGCCCTAGCGGCGTGTACAATGAGCAGTTCTTC.